This TCR beta chain was recorded in a study of regulatory T cells in long-lasting Graves disease. This clonotype was recorded many times. The CDR3 sequence is 16 residues long. V was pared by 5 bases and J by 7 bases, with 22 bases between. Libraries of TCR beta came from iRepertoire HTBI primers plus Arm-PCR of CDR3 regions. Each CDR3 protein gets one entry after TCRdb re-called the multiplex PCR reads with MiXCR. This sample has fewer than 450,000 distinct CDR3 sequences, with 15% found just once. The time point denotes: newly diagnosed GD, antithyroid drugs for less than 3 months. RNA isolated from PBMCs was used to make the TCR library. These data also featured in a second study, about T cells in Graves' hyperthyroidism and ophthalmopathy.

The chain uses TRBV12-3 or TRBV12-4 and TRBJ2-3; possibly TRBD1 for D (6 bases). This sample comprised peripheral blood mononuclear cells (PBMCs), obtained at new diagnosis, from a patient treated with antithyroid drugs. The receptor comes from a woman in her thirties or forties with Graves disease. Written as DNA, the CDR3 is TGTGCCAGCAGTATAGGGCTCCCTCAAGGGACAAATACGCAGTATTTT. This gives the protein CASSIGLPQGTNTQYF.